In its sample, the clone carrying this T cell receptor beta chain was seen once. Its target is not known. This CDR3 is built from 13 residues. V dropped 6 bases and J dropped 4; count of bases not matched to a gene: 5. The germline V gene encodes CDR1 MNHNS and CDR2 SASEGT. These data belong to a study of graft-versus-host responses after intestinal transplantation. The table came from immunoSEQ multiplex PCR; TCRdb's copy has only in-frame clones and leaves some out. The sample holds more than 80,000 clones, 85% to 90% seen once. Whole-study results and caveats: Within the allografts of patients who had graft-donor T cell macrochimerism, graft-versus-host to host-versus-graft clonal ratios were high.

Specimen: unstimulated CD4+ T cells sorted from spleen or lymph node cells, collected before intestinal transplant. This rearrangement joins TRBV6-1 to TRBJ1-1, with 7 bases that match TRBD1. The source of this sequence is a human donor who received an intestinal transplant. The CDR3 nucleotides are TGTGCCAGCAGACCGACAGGGTTCACTGAAGCTTTCTTT. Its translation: CASRPTGFTEAFF.